These 23 T cell receptor beta chains were sequenced from one sample in a study of post-analysis software for immune sequencing data. Study-wide results and caveats: Comparison of patients with controls showed five TRBV segments more frequent in patients, TRBV5-6, TRBV5-1 and TRBV20-1 among them.

These receptors' targets are unknown. Carried by the TCR beta cDNA libraries were unique molecular identifiers. TCRdb analysed the PCR reads with MiXCR anew, one entry per CDR3 protein. The sample records roughly 800,000 distinct CDR3 sequences, 25% to 30% being singletons. The specimen was blood. The receptors stem from a girl aged 5 to 17 with multiple sclerosis.

J is TRBJ1-1 and V is TRBV5-1; D remains ambiguous. The CDR3 consists of 15 residues. The germline gives CDR1 SGHRS, CDR2 YFSETQ. The V end was cut by 0 bases, the J end by 2 bases, with 11 bases between. The CDR3 DNA is TGCGCCAGCAGCTTGGGGGCGACGGGAAACACTGAAGCTTTCTTT. Its protein product is CASSLGATGNTEAFF.

The chain carries TRBV24-1 and TRBJ2-3; 10 nucleotides line up with TRBD2. V lost 4 bases to trimming and J lost 3 bases; unmatched junction nucleotides: 6. Germline CDR1 reads KGHDR; CDR2 reads SFDVKD. This CDR3 spans 16 amino acids. Here the CDR3 reads CATSDPGLAKTDTQYF. CDR3 in DNA: TGTGCCACCAGTGACCCGGGACTAGCGAAGACAGATACGCAGTATTTT.

The sample holds a few counts of this clonotype. This CDR3 is CASSLDRGIRTREAFF. The CDR3 nucleotides read TGTGCCAGCAGCTTAGATAGAGGCATCAGGACCCGTGAAGCTTTCTTT. The V call is TRBV7-2, the J call TRBJ1-1; the D is unclear. This CDR3 is built from 16 residues. V was pared by 1 base and J by 7 bases, with 19 bases between. The V gene's germline CDR1 is SGHTA and CDR2 FQGNSA.

This clonotype was seen only once. The J gene is TRBJ2-2, the V gene TRBV5-5, with 8 bases identical to TRBD1. V shed 2 bases, J shed 4 bases, and the junction held 7 bases outside the gene matches. CDR1 and CDR2 from the germline V gene are SGHKS and YYEKEE (reference sequence). The CDR3 covers 16 residues. The CDR3 is CASSLGTGKTTGELFF. In nucleotides, the CDR3 is TGTGCCAGCAGCTTAGGGACAGGCAAGACCACCGGGGAGCTGTTTTTT.

This clonotype turned up a few times. The rearrangement uses TRBV5-1 and TRBJ1-2; D remains unclear. The CDR3 consists of 13 residues. The V end was cut by 0 bases, the J end by 4 bases, with 7 bases between. Per germline, CDR1 SGHRS and CDR2 YFSETQ. The CDR3 nucleotides are TGCGCCAGCAGCTTGGTGCGGACCTATGGCTACACCTTC. Its protein is CASSLVRTYGYTF.

This rearrangement joins TRBV12-3 or TRBV12-4 to TRBJ2-5, with 14 bases lining up with TRBD2. Trimming at V came to 4 bases and at J to 0 bases, leaving 10 bases not matched to a gene. This CDR3 is 19 amino acids long. The CDR3 here is CASSSLGTSGSFYQETQYF. In DNA form, the CDR3 reads TGTGCCAGCAGTTCGCTTGGGACTAGCGGGAGTTTTTACCAAGAGACCCAGTACTTC.

This clonotype was counted between two and nine times. This chain connects TRBV6-1 to TRBJ2-7; perhaps TRBD1 as D (5 bases). The CDR3 runs to 16 residues. Germline V lookup: CDR1 MNHNS, CDR2 SASEGT. The ends were cut back, 5 bases at V and 2 bases at J, with 19 bases in the middle. CDR3 nucleotides: TGTGCCAGCAGTCCCCTCTCGGCAGGGCTAACCTACGAGCAGTACTTC. Protein product: CASSPLSAGLTYEQYF.

The chain employs TRBV25-1 and TRBJ1-2, with D possibly TRBD1 on 5 matching bases. Between the trimmed V and J ends, which lost 5 bases and 8 bases, there was a span of 18 bases. Germline lookup yields CDR1 MGHDK and CDR2 SYGVNS. The CDR3 length is 14 residues. The chain's CDR3 is CASSLSRRGGGYTF. DNA for the CDR3: TGTGCCAGCAGTTTATCAAGGAGGGGTGGCGGCTACACCTTC.

This rearrangement joins TRBV12-3 or TRBV12-4 to TRBJ2-3; D unclear. Trimming cost V 1 base and J 0 bases, with 8 bases left between them. This CDR3 region has 15 residues. The CDR3 DNA reads TGTGCCAGCAGTTTAGAGTTTTCTAGCACAGATACGCAGTATTTT. The encoded protein is CASSLEFSSTDTQYF.

This clonotype was counted a few times. The CDR3 spells CASSLWFSSRAGGNIQYF. CDR3 bases: TGTGCCAGCAGTTTATGGTTCAGCTCGCGGGCGGGGGGAAACATTCAGTACTTC. The rearrangement links TRBV28 to TRBJ2-4, with 8 bases aligning to TRBD2. The ends lost 0 bases at V and 6 bases at J; junction bases unmatched: 13. The CDR3 loop spans 18 amino acids. CDR1 MDHEN and CDR2 SYDVKM come from the germline V gene.

Many counts were recorded for this clonotype. The chain employs TRBV5-1 and TRBJ2-1, with a tentative D call TRBD1 (6 bases). Per germline, CDR1 SGHRS and CDR2 YFSETQ. V gave up 3 bases and J gave up 8 bases, with 9 bases separating them. This CDR3 has 12 amino acids. The CDR3 is CASSSDRHEQFF. The CDR3 DNA reads as TGCGCCAGCAGCTCGGACAGACATGAGCAGTTCTTC.

This chain joins TRBV12-3 or TRBV12-4 and TRBJ1-5, with D possibly being TRBD1 (6 bases). Trimming left V 9 bases short and J 5 bases short, with 20 bases between. The CDR3 runs 15 residues. The chain's CDR3 is CASSAGGGVYQPQHF. DNA for the CDR3: TGTGCCAGTAGTGCCGGCGGGGGCGTCTATCAGCCCCAGCATTTT.

Concerning this clonotype: Compared with germline, one end of the junction differs, possibly owing to a read error. The chain carries TRBV7-7 and TRBJ2-3; the D gene is possibly TRBD1 (6 bases). The CDR3 contains 17 residues. Germline-derived CDR1 and CDR2 are SSHAT and FNYEAQ (reference sequence). The CDR3 reads CASSCRTTGKLTDTQYF. The CDR3 region has the DNA TGTGCTAGCAGCTGCCGAACGACAGGAAAGTTGACTGATACGCAGTATTTT.

A few counts support this clonotype. The chain couples TRBV14 to TRBJ2-7, with 9 bases identical to TRBD2. CDR3 length equals 17 residues. CDR1 is SGHDN and CDR2 is FVKESK in the germline V gene. V trimming: 3 bases; J trimming: 5 bases; junction bases outside the gene matches: 14. The CDR3 sequence is CASSHPWGSGSPHEQYF. CDR3 sequence (DNA): TGTGCCAGCAGCCACCCCTGGGGTAGCGGGAGTCCCCACGAGCAGTACTTC.

As DNA, the CDR3 is TGTGCCAGCAGGGAGCCAACAGGGGAGGGCACTGAAGCTTTCTTT. Protein: CASREPTGEGTEAFF. V gene TRBV12-3 or TRBV12-4 combines with J gene TRBJ1-1, with 7 bases aligning to TRBD1. Trimming took 6 bases from V and 4 from J; bases not matched to a gene: 11. CDR3 length: 15 residues.

The V gene is TRBV7-9, the J gene TRBJ1-4; maybe TRBD1 (5 bases). In germline, CDR1 is SEHNR, CDR2 FQNEAQ (reference sequence). Trimming left V 5 bases short and J 7 bases short, with 14 bases between. The CDR3 loop spans 14 amino acids. The CDR3: CASSPGAGSEKLFF. CDR3 bases: TGTGCCAGCAGCCCTGGGGCTGGAAGTGAAAAACTGTTTTTT.

This clonotype appeared many times. V and J are TRBV7-8 and TRBJ2-5, with 8 bases lining up with TRBD1. The ends lost 5 bases at V and 0 bases at J; junction bases unmatched: 2. In germline, CDR1 is SGHVS, CDR2 FQNEAQ. CDR3 length: 14 amino acids. CDR3 sequence (DNA): TGTGCCAGCAGCCGGGACAGGTACCAAGAGACCCAGTACTTC. It translates to CASSRDRYQETQYF.

This clonotype was found once. At one boundary the junction diverges from the germline segment, which might be a read error. The chain joins TRBV6-5 to TRBJ2-4; TRBD1 matches at 7 bases. Germline V gene sequence: CDR1 MNHEY, CDR2 SVGAGI. The CDR3 runs to 16 residues. DNA for the CDR3: TGTGCCAGCACCAGGGACAGATCCCTAGCCAAAAACATTCAGCACTTC. As protein: CASTRDRSLAKNIQHF.

V and J are TRBV20-1 and TRBJ2-7; D is perhaps TRBD2 (6 bases). This CDR3 has 15 residues. Looked up from germline, CDR1 is DFQATT and CDR2 is SNEGSKA (reference sequence). With 3 bases removed from V and 2 bases from J, the gap between germline ends came to 17 bases. This chain's CDR3 is CSASYLRESAYEQYF. CDR3 DNA sequence: TGCAGTGCTAGTTATCTCCGGGAGTCAGCCTACGAGCAGTACTTC.

This clonotype was seen at least ten times. The chain has TRBV20-1 and TRBJ2-5, with D unresolved. V was trimmed by 3 bases and J by 2 bases, leaving 7 bases between them. The CDR3 is 12 residues long. CDR1 is DFQATT and CDR2 is SNEGSKA in the germline V gene (reference sequence). The CDR3 region has the DNA TGCAGTGCTAGGTCAACTCAAGAGACCCAGTACTTC. Translated, it gives CSARSTQETQYF.

This clonotype has only a few counts. This rearrangement joins TRBV27 to TRBJ2-7, with TRBD1 identical over 12 bases. Germline V gene data show CDR1 as MNHEY and CDR2 as SMNVEV (reference sequence). This CDR3 region has 18 residues. The V segment lost 5 bases and the J segment 3 bases; nucleotides outside the gene matches: 14. The CDR3 loop is CASSRKGQGATTGYEQYF. The DNA of the CDR3 is TGTGCCAGCAGTCGCAAGGGACAGGGGGCTACCACTGGCTACGAGCAGTACTTC.

This clonotype was seen a handful of times. The chain is built from TRBV7-8 and TRBJ2-1; possible D gene TRBD2, 5 bases. The CDR3 totals 15 residues. V was clipped by 5 bases and J by 3 bases, with 14 bases between them. Per the germline V gene, CDR1 is SGHVS and CDR2 is FQNEAQ. The CDR3 nucleotides read TGTGCCAGCAGCCCCTTCGAGGGATTCTACAATGAGCAGTTCTTC. It specifies CASSPFEGFYNEQFF.

This clonotype came up a few times. This chain joins TRBV7-2 and TRBJ2-6; a possible D gene is TRBD2 (6 bases). V lost 2 bases, J lost 5 bases, and 19 bases lay in between. Germline-derived CDR1 and CDR2 are SGHTA and FQGNSA. The CDR3 spans 18 residues. CDR3 sequence reads: CASSLTPGGLGWANVLTF. The DNA of the CDR3 is TGTGCCAGCAGCTTAACCCCCGGGGGATTGGGCTGGGCCAACGTCCTGACTTTC.